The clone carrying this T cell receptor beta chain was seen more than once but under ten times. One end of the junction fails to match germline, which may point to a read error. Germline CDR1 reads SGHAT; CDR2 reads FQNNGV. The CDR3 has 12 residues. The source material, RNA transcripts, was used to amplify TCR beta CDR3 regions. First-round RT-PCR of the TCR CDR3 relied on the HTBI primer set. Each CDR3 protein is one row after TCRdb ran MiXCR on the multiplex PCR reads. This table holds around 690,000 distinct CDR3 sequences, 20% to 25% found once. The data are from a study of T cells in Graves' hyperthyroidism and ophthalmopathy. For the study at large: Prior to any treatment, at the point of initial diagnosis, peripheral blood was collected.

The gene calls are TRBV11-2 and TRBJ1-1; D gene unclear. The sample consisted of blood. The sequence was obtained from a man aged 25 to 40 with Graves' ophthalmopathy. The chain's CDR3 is CASSLGYTEASF. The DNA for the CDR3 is TGTGCCAGCAGCTTAGGATACACTGAAGCTTCCTTT.